This TCR beta chain was identified during a study of cytomegalovirus exposure and HLA in healthy donors. Regarding the study as a whole: The tendency of first-cohort TCR clusters to co-occur in the 90 to 150 validation repertoires was the finding of a later analysis.

Data came from immunoSEQ multiplex PCR; TCRdb stores just in-frame clones and leaves some out. The sample yields about 160,000 clones, around four fifths seen once. For this clone: The antigen is unknown.

Trimming took 6 bases from V and 6 from J; bases not matched to a gene: 8. Germline V lookup: CDR1 MNHEY, CDR2 SVGAGI. This CDR3 has 14 amino acids. The TCR originated in a man between 25 and 39 years old in good health and CMV-seropositive. The sequenced material came from PBMCs. The genes are TRBV6-5 and TRBJ2-1; 7 bases match TRBD1. Here the CDR3 DNA reads TGTGCCAGCAGGCACAGGGGCCTCCCCAATGAGCAGTTCTTC. Amino acid sequence: CASRHRGLPNEQFF.